These 24 T cell receptor beta chains share one sample of origin, sequenced in a study of identical twins. From the 5' RACE reads, TCRdb called clonotypes with MiXCR, one entry per CDR3 protein. Altogether hundreds of thousands of distinct CDR3 sequences are present, about 20% being singletons, with the ten largest covering over 4%. This sample also belongs to another study, concerning T cells expressing NK-cell markers.

The sequencing sample was made of PBMCs. The receptors stem from a woman aged 18 to 35 in good health.

This clonotype came up a few times. The chain uses TRBV28 and TRBJ2-7; 9 bases line up with TRBD1. Germline CDR1 MDHEN, CDR2 SYDVKM. The CDR3 has 16 residues. V lost 7 bases to trimming and J lost 6 bases; unmatched junction nucleotides: 16. The CDR3 nucleotides are TGTGCCAGCAATTACAATGGGCGGGACAGGGTCGGCGAGCAGTACTTC. Its translation: CASNYNGRDRVGEQYF.

V gene TRBV7-6 combines with J gene TRBJ2-1, with D possibly TRBD1 on 6 matching bases. V lost 1 base and J 8 bases, leaving 15 bases between the germline ends. Germline values: CDR1 SGHVS, CDR2 FNYEAQ. The CDR3 totals 15 residues. The CDR3 reads CASSLEQGPVHEQFF. CDR3 coding DNA: TGTGCCAGCAGCTTAGAGCAGGGGCCTGTCCATGAGCAGTTCTTC.

The rearrangement links TRBV7-9 to TRBJ2-3, with 7 bases matching TRBD2. The germline CDR1 and CDR2 sequences are SEHNR and FQNEAQ (reference sequence). The CDR3 has 16 amino acids. After removal of 4 bases from V and 4 bases from J, the junction contained 11 bases not matched to a gene. CDR3 DNA: TGTGCCAGCAGCTCCAGCGGACTAGAAAGGGCAGATACGCAGTATTTT. Translated, it gives CASSSSGLERADTQYF.

This clonotype was observed a few times. The chain couples TRBV6-6 to TRBJ1-1; 7 positions match TRBD1. Germline assignment: CDR1 MNHNY and CDR2 SVGAGI (reference sequence). Trimming removed 7 bases from V and 9 bases from J; junction bases left unmatched: 5. The CDR3 length is 11 residues. CDR3 in DNA: TGTGCCAGCACCCTACAGGGGCAAGCTTTCTTT. Its translation: CASTLQGQAFF.

This clonotype was seen only a few times. The chain has TRBV29-1 and TRBJ2-1; 12 bases are shared with TRBD2. Trimming took 5 bases from V and 9 from J; bases not matched to a gene: 5. Germline CDR1 SQVTM, CDR2 ANQGSEA. The CDR3 is 13 residues long. CDR3 amino acids: CSVSSGRGVEQFF. In nucleotides, the CDR3 is TGCAGCGTTTCTAGCGGGAGGGGGGTTGAGCAGTTCTTC.

The table lists this clonotype with a few counts. This chain connects TRBV4-2 to TRBJ2-1, with 8 bases matching TRBD2. This CDR3 has 14 amino acids. From germline, CDR1 is LGHNA and CDR2 YNFKEQ. Unmatched junction bases numbered 10, after V lost 6 bases and J lost 9 bases. The CDR3: CASSETSVQGEQFF. The CDR3 region has the DNA TGTGCCAGCAGTGAGACTAGCGTTCAGGGTGAGCAGTTCTTC.

This clonotype was seen only a few times. The chain employs TRBV24-1 and TRBJ2-1, with TRBD2 identical over 7 bases. The CDR3 is made up of 14 amino acids. The V gene end was trimmed by 6 bases and the J gene end by 3 bases; junction bases not matched to a gene: 4. Germline lookup yields CDR1 KGHDR and CDR2 SFDVKD. CDR3 bases: TGTGCCACCAGTTGGACTAGAGACTACAATGAGCAGTTCTTC. Translation: CATSWTRDYNEQFF.

CDR3 in amino acids: CASTLGLPNEQFF. The CDR3 DNA is TGTGCCAGCACCTTAGGACTCCCCAATGAGCAGTTCTTC. V gene TRBV12-3 or TRBV12-4 combines with J gene TRBJ2-1; possible D gene TRBD2, 5 bases. This CDR3 has 13 residues. V shed 7 bases and J shed 6 bases, with 13 bases lying between them.

This clonotype was recorded a few times. The CDR3 region is CASSPTSFRNTEAFF. In DNA form, the CDR3 reads TGTGCCAGCAGCCCAACTAGTTTTAGGAACACTGAAGCTTTCTTT. The chain uses TRBV7-2 and TRBJ1-1, with D hard to call. The CDR3 has 15 amino acids. CDR1 and CDR2 from the germline V gene are SGHTA and FQGNSA. Trimming cost V 5 bases and J 1 base, with 14 bases left between them.

This chain links TRBV30 with TRBJ2-7; D uncertain. Trimming left V 4 bases short and J 5 bases short, with 9 bases between. The CDR3 consists of 11 residues. The germline V gene has CDR1 GTSNPN and CDR2 SVGIG (reference sequence). CDR3 in DNA: TGTGCCTGGAAGGAGAATGACGAGCAGTACTTC. Translation: CAWKENDEQYF. The whole variable domain, filled in from reference TRBV30 and TRBJ2-7, reads SQTIHQWPATLVQPVGSPLSLECTVEGTSNPNLYWYRQAAGRGLQLLFYSVGIGQISSEVPQNLSASRPQDRQFILSSKKLLLSDSGFYLCAWKENDEQYFGPGTRLTVT.

This clonotype was counted only a few times. The J gene is TRBJ1-1, the V gene TRBV10-1; 8 nucleotides match TRBD1. The V gene's germline CDR1 is WNHNN and CDR2 SYGVQD (reference sequence). The CDR3 spans 17 residues. J lost 4 bases, V lost 5 bases, and 15 bases had no gene match. The CDR3 spells CASSPGGQGARGTEAFF. DNA of the CDR3: TGCGCCAGCAGTCCCGGTGGCCAGGGGGCGCGGGGCACTGAAGCTTTCTTT.

The rearrangement links TRBV12-3 or TRBV12-4 to TRBJ2-5; 7 positions agree with TRBD1. V lost 5 bases to trimming and J lost 4 bases; unmatched junction nucleotides: 13. CDR3 length equals 16 residues. Here the CDR3 reads CASSHRQGSERETQYF. The CDR3 coding sequence is TGTGCCAGCAGTCACCGACAGGGATCCGAACGAGAGACCCAGTACTTC.

The CDR3 protein is CASSGTGGNEKLFF. Written as DNA, the CDR3 is TGTGCCAGCAGTGGGACAGGAGGAAATGAAAAACTGTTTTTT. The rearrangement uses TRBV6-1 and TRBJ1-4; 7 bases line up with TRBD1. Germline trimming cut 4 bases from V and 5 bases from J; bases unmatched to any gene: 4. CDR1 and CDR2 from the germline V gene are MNHNS and SASEGT. The CDR3 length is 14 residues.

The chain couples TRBV29-1 to TRBJ2-7; D may correspond to TRBD1 or TRBD2 (5 bases each). Germline V CDR1 and CDR2: SQVTM, ANQGSEA. Trimming left V 6 bases short and J 6 bases short, with 12 bases between. The CDR3 is 11 amino acids. Here the CDR3 DNA reads TGCAGCGTAGGCAGGGAGAGCGAGCAGTACTTC. Translating gives CSVGRESEQYF.

This sequence joins TRBV20-1 and TRBJ2-3; 8 bases line up with TRBD2. Looked up from germline, CDR1 is DFQATT and CDR2 is SNEGSKA (reference sequence). The J segment lost 6 bases and the V segment lost 4 bases, leaving 15 bases of the junction unmatched. CDR3 size: 16 residues. The CDR3 DNA follows: TGCAGTGCTACTGGGGCGCGATACGGGGGGGATGATACGCAGTATTTT. Its translation is CSATGARYGGDDTQYF.

The genes are TRBV7-9 and TRBJ2-7, with D perhaps assigned TRBD1 or TRBD2 (6 bases each). This CDR3 has 16 amino acids. In germline, CDR1 is SEHNR, CDR2 FQNEAQ (reference sequence). The V and J ends lost 0 bases and 3 bases respectively, with 15 bases between them. CDR3: CASSLASGGQHYEQYF. The DNA of the CDR3 is TGTGCCAGCAGCTTAGCGTCCGGGGGCCAACACTACGAGCAGTACTTC.

The chain carries TRBV29-1 and TRBJ2-1; D gene unclear. CDR3 length: 15 amino acids. V gave up 6 bases and J gave up 0 bases, with 15 bases separating them. In germline, CDR1 is SQVTM, CDR2 ANQGSEA. The CDR3 nucleotides are TGCAGCGTGGGCCTTAGCAGCAGCTCCTACAATGAGCAGTTCTTC. Translated, it gives CSVGLSSSSYNEQFF.

The V and J genes are TRBV20-1 and TRBJ1-1; 10 bases map to TRBD1. Per germline, CDR1 DFQATT and CDR2 SNEGSKA (reference sequence). Trimming cost V 4 bases and J 5 bases; bases outside gene matches: 7. CDR3 length: 14 amino acids. The CDR3 nucleotides read TGCAGTGCTATAAGACAGGGGGCGCGAACTGAAGCTTTCTTT. This translates into CSAIRQGARTEAFF.

This clonotype was picked up many times. The chain carries TRBV12-3 or TRBV12-4 and TRBJ1-3; TRBD1 agrees at 7 bases. The CDR3 is 18 residues long. V shed 3 bases, J shed 4 bases, and the junction held 15 bases outside the gene matches. The CDR3 DNA sequence: TGTGCCAGCAGTTTCTACCCGGCCCTCAGGGGGTCCGGAAACACCATATATTTT. Protein: CASSFYPALRGSGNTIYF.

J is TRBJ2-1 and V is TRBV10-3, with D perhaps TRBD2 (6 bases). The CDR3 has 17 amino acids. CDR1 and CDR2 from the germline V gene are ENHRY and SYGVKD. V was trimmed by 3 bases and J by 4 bases, leaving 19 bases between them. Here the CDR3 DNA reads TGTGCCATCAGTGAACACTATCCCTCGGGGGAGTACAATGAGCAGTTCTTC. It specifies CAISEHYPSGEYNEQFF.

The V call is TRBV7-9, the J call TRBJ2-3; D uncertain. Germline lookup yields CDR1 SEHNR and CDR2 FQNEAQ (reference sequence). V was trimmed by 4 bases and J by 4 bases, leaving 12 bases between them. CDR3 length: 14 amino acids. CDR3 in amino acids: CASSSLESSDTQYF. Written as DNA, the CDR3 is TGTGCCAGCAGCTCCCTAGAATCATCAGATACGCAGTATTTT.

The chain recombines TRBV6-1 with TRBJ2-4, with TRBD1 identical over 8 bases. J was trimmed by 6 bases and V by 6 bases; bases with no gene match: 7. Germline-derived CDR1 and CDR2 are MNHNS and SASEGT. This CDR3 is 14 amino acids long. The CDR3 DNA is TGTGCCAGCAGCCCAGGGGGGACAGGAAACATTCAGTACTTC. This encodes CASSPGGTGNIQYF.

In DNA, the CDR3 is TGCGCCAGCAGCCAAGAGCCCAGGGTAGGGGAGCTGTTTTTT. Encoded protein: CASSQEPRVGELFF. This chain links TRBV4-1 with TRBJ2-2, with a possible D match to TRBD1 (5 bases). Trimming cost V 0 bases and J 8 bases, with 10 bases left between them. Germline CDR1 reads MGHRA; CDR2 reads YSYEKL. CDR3 size: 14 residues.

The CDR3 spells CASSLLGQGAGQPQHF. The CDR3 DNA reads TGTGCCAGCAGTTTATTGGGACAGGGGGCAGGACAGCCCCAGCATTTT. The chain recombines TRBV27 with TRBJ1-5; the match to TRBD1 covers 12 bases. Trimming took 1 base from V and 7 from J; bases not matched to a gene: 5. Per germline, CDR1 MNHEY and CDR2 SMNVEV (reference sequence). This CDR3 has 16 residues.